Listed below are T cell receptor beta chains from one sample, sequenced in a study of blood T cell repertoires in COVID-19. Assay used: immunoSEQ multiplex PCR; TCRdb lists only in-frame clones, some missing. The profile shows around 65,000 clones, roughly 79% of them singletons. Specimen: peripheral blood. These receptors came from a man in his 60s with acute or convalescent COVID-19. CDR3s include the opening cysteine and the closing phenylalanine or tryptophan. Fields, in order: D gene, J gene, clone size, V gene, CDR3 DNA, CDR3 protein. A D gene is named only where the DNA matches it firmly. Where a row states a size, it is once, few, many or the class of an expanded clone; other rows omit it.

D: .
J: TRBJ2-5
size: once
V: TRBV2
DNA: TGTGCCAGCAGTGAAAGGGCCGCGGGGGAGACCCAGTACTTC
CDR3: CASSERAAGETQYF

D: TRBD2
J: TRBJ2-1
size: .
V: TRBV18
DNA: TGTGCCAGCTCCCGGACTAGCGACAACAATGAGCAGTTCTTC
CDR3: CASSRTSDNNEQFF

D: .
J: TRBJ2-3
size: .
V: TRBV6-5
DNA: TGTGCCAGCAGAGGACAATCCGCAGATACGCAGTATTTT
CDR3: CASRGQSADTQYF

D: .
J: TRBJ1-6
size: once
V: TRBV6-5
DNA: TGTGCCAGCAGTTACTCGACAGTCCGGAATTCACCCCTCCACTTT
CDR3: CASSYSTVRNSPLHF

D: .
J: TRBJ1-5
size: .
V: TRBV6-5
DNA: TGTGCCAGCAGGCGGGACGGGGGCAATCAGCCCCAGCATTTT
CDR3: CASRRDGGNQPQHF

D: .
J: TRBJ1-3
size: .
V: TRBV7-2
DNA: TGTGCCAGCAGCTACTCCATCGCTTTGGGAAACACCATATATTTT
CDR3: CASSYSIALGNTIYF

D: .
J: TRBJ2-4
size: .
V: TRBV6-5
DNA: TGTGCCAGCAGTTGGGGAGGGGGACGAAAAAACATTCAGTACTTC
CDR3: CASSWGGGRKNIQYF

D: TRBD1
J: TRBJ1-1
size: .
V: TRBV4-3
DNA: TGCGCCAGCAGCCAAGTAACAGGGGGCACAGAAGCTTTCTTT
CDR3: CASSQVTGGTEAFF

D: TRBD2
J: TRBJ2-7
size: .
V: TRBV25-1
DNA: TGTGCCACCCGGGGGGGGTTTCACGAGCAGTACTTC
CDR3: CATRGGFHEQYF

D: .
J: TRBJ2-2
size: once
V: TRBV18
DNA: TGTGCCAGCTCATCGGACAGCCTGGAGACCGGGGAGCTGTTTTTT
CDR3: CASSSDSLETGELFF

D: TRBD2
J: TRBJ2-2
size: few
V: TRBV10-1
DNA: TGCGCCAGCAGTCCGGGACTAGCGGGGAACACCGGGGAGCTGTTTTTT
CDR3: CASSPGLAGNTGELFF

D: TRBD1
J: TRBJ1-2
size: .
V: TRBV10-3
DNA: TGTGCCATCAGGACAGGGGTGGGAGGCTACACCTTC
CDR3: CAIRTGVGGYTF

D: TRBD1
J: TRBJ1-2
size: few
V: TRBV7-2
DNA: TGTGCCAGCAGCCCGCCAGGGGGCTTCGGGGGCTACACCTTC
CDR3: CASSPPGGFGGYTF

D: TRBD1
J: TRBJ1-1
size: .
V: TRBV19
DNA: TGTGCCAGTAGTATTGGGTCAGGGGGGTCGGGCACTGAAGCTTTCTTT
CDR3: CASSIGSGGSGTEAFF

D: TRBD1
J: TRBJ1-2
size: .
V: TRBV29-1
DNA: TGCAGCGTCCTACAGGGGAGCGGCTATGGCTACACCTTC
CDR3: CSVLQGSGYGYTF

D: TRBD1
J: TRBJ2-2
size: .
V: TRBV9
DNA: TGTGCCAGCAGCGAATGGGGACAGGGGGCGCCCGGGGAGCTGTTTTTT
CDR3: CASSEWGQGAPGELFF

D: TRBD1
J: TRBJ2-6
size: .
V: TRBV6-2/TRBV6-3
DNA: TGTGCCAGCAGTTTTACGGACAGGGAGTACTCTGGGGCCAACGTCCTGACTTTC
CDR3: CASSFTDREYSGANVLTF

D: .
J: TRBJ1-6
size: .
V: TRBV7-6
DNA: TGTGCCAGCAGTTACACAGGGACAAATTCACCCCTCCACTTT
CDR3: CASSYTGTNSPLHF

D: TRBD2
J: TRBJ2-1
size: .
V: TRBV2
DNA: TGTGCCAGCAGCCCTCTAGCGGGGGGCCGCTACAATGAGCAGTTCTTC
CDR3: CASSPLAGGRYNEQFF

D: TRBD1
J: TRBJ1-2
size: .
V: TRBV29-1
DNA: TGCAGCGTTGTCCGAGATGCGTACAGGGGCTATGGCTACACCTTC
CDR3: CSVVRDAYRGYGYTF

D: TRBD1
J: TRBJ1-1
size: .
V: TRBV2
DNA: TGTGCCAGCAGTTCAGGGGGGTACACTGAAGCTTTCTTT
CDR3: CASSSGGYTEAFF

D: TRBD1
J: TRBJ1-2
size: .
V: TRBV7-9
DNA: TGTGCCAGCAGCTTAGTCTCTGGAGGGGGCGCGTATGGCTACACCTTC
CDR3: CASSLVSGGGAYGYTF

D: TRBD1
J: TRBJ1-1
size: .
V: TRBV5-1
DNA: TGCGCCAGCAGCTTGGAGGGGACAGGGGGCATTGCTTTCTTT
CDR3: CASSLEGTGGIAFF

D: TRBD1
J: TRBJ1-5
size: .
V: TRBV27
DNA: TGTGCCAGCAGTTGGACAGGGGGCGATCAGCCCCAGCATTTT
CDR3: CASSWTGGDQPQHF

D: .
J: TRBJ1-4
size: few
V: TRBV12-3/TRBV12-4
DNA: TGTGCCAGCAGCACGGGTAATGAAAAACTGTTTTTT
CDR3: CASSTGNEKLFF

D: .
J: TRBJ1-5
size: few
V: TRBV19
DNA: TGTGCCAGTAGTATAACCGGACTACATAGCAATCAGCCCCAGCATTTT
CDR3: CASSITGLHSNQPQHF

D: .
J: TRBJ2-5
size: .
V: TRBV4-2
DNA: TGTGCCAGCAGCCACAGAAAATCAGGGGCAGGGGAGACCCAGTACTTC
CDR3: CASSHRKSGAGETQYF

D: TRBD1
J: TRBJ2-1
size: .
V: TRBV5-4
DNA: TGTGCCAGCATGGGACAGGGGGACAATGAGCAGTTCTTC
CDR3: CASMGQGDNEQFF

D: .
J: TRBJ1-1
size: once
V: TRBV6-5
DNA: TGTGCCAGCAGTTCTCTCGCGGCGGGGAATGCTGAAGCTTTCTTT
CDR3: CASSSLAAGNAEAFF